The clone carrying this TCR beta chain was seen more than once but under ten times. The data are from a study of technical replicates of blood from a handful of donors. Assay used: immunoSEQ multiplex PCR; TCRdb lists only in-frame clones, some missing. The table shows about 59,000 clones, with 86% occurring only once. This sequence originates from a human donor in good health. Some clones in this sample may be carry-over from other donors' samples. Sequenced: PBMCs.

The CDR3 loop is CASKRGTGSYEQYF. The CDR3 nucleotides are TGCGCCAGCAAGCGAGGTACAGGTAGCTACGAGCAGTACTTC. The chain employs TRBV5-1 and TRBJ2-7; TRBD1 is a possible D gene (5 bases). V lost 6 bases and J lost 3, with 16 bases in between. The CDR3 is made up of 14 amino acids. Germline V gene lookup returns CDR1 SGHRS and CDR2 YFSETQ.